The 32 T cell receptor beta chains reported below all come from one sample, sequenced in a study of blood T cell repertoires in COVID-19. TCRdb keeps only in-frame clones here, not all; method: immunoSEQ multiplex PCR. The table includes tens of thousands of clones, approximately 83% detected once. The sequencing sample was made of peripheral blood. Every receptor here comes from a man over 45 with COVID-19, enrolled during active disease.

V is TRBV5-1 and J is TRBJ1-1; D is unresolved. Germline V gives CDR1 SGHRS, CDR2 YFSETQ. The CDR3 extends over 13 amino acids. The V end lost 4 bases, the J end lost 0 bases, and 7 bases lay between the germline ends. The CDR3 loop is CASSRQLNTEAFF. The CDR3 nucleotides read TGCGCCAGCAGCCGACAATTGAACACTGAAGCTTTCTTT. Full variable domain (rest looked up from reference TRBV5-1 and TRBJ1-1): KAGVTQTPRYLIKTRGQQVTLSCSPISGHRSVSWYQQTPGQGLQFLFEYFSETQRNKGNFPGRFSGRQFSNSRSEMNVSTLELGDSALYLCASSRQLNTEAFFGQGTRLTVV.

The V and J genes are TRBV4-3 and TRBJ2-2; weak D call: TRBD1 (5 bases). With 4 bases removed from V and 6 bases from J, the gap between germline ends came to 12 bases. There are 14 residues in the CDR3. Germline V gene data show CDR1 as LGHNA and CDR2 as YSLEER. The CDR3 nucleotides read TGCGCCAGCAGCCTAAGAACAGGTTCCGGGGAGCTGTTTTTT. Translation gives CASSLRTGSGELFF.

The count of this clone is one. Other DNA sequences in the same sample also yield this CDR3. The rearrangement uses TRBV18 and TRBJ1-1, with 8 nucleotides matching TRBD1. The CDR3 length is 14 residues. The ends lost 4 bases at V and 5 bases at J; junction bases unmatched: 6. The V gene's germline CDR1 is KGHSH and CDR2 LQKENI. CDR3 residues: CASSLGQGNTEAFF. CDR3 nucleotide sequence: TGTGCCAGCTCACTAGGACAGGGCAATACTGAAGCTTTCTTT.

The chain combines TRBV13 with TRBJ1-1; a weak D match, TRBD1 (5 bases). V shed 5 bases and J shed 1 base, with 11 bases lying between them. The CDR3 covers 14 residues. Germline CDR1 PRHDT, CDR2 FYEKMQ (reference sequence). CDR3 loop: CASSPLGGNTEAFF. In nucleotides, the CDR3 is TGTGCCAGCAGCCCACTCGGGGGGAACACTGAAGCTTTCTTT.

The gene calls are TRBV7-9 and TRBJ1-1, with 11 bases identical to TRBD1. CDR3 size: 14 residues. Unmatched junction bases numbered 4, after V lost 4 bases and J lost 6 bases. Germline V gene lookup returns CDR1 SEHNR and CDR2 FQNEAQ (reference sequence). CDR3 sequence (DNA): TGTGCCAGCAGCTCTCTGGGACAGGGGGCTGAAGCTTTCTTT. Its protein product is CASSSLGQGAEAFF.

The chain couples TRBV24-1 to TRBJ2-3, with 12 bases identical to TRBD1. Germline V CDR1 and CDR2: KGHDR, SFDVKD. The CDR3 has 16 residues. The J segment lost 2 bases and the V segment lost 5 bases, leaving 4 bases of the junction unmatched. DNA of the CDR3: TGTGCCACCAGTGCTAGGGACAGGGGGCCCACAGATACGCAGTATTTT. Protein: CATSARDRGPTDTQYF.

This CDR3 reads CSVRDRGPQETQYF. DNA of the CDR3: TGCAGCGTTAGGGACAGGGGGCCCCAAGAGACCCAGTACTTC. The chain uses TRBV29-1 and TRBJ2-5, with 12 bases that match TRBD1. V lost 5 bases to trimming and J lost 1 base; unmatched junction nucleotides: 2. The V gene's germline CDR1 is SQVTM and CDR2 ANQGSEA. The CDR3 runs 14 residues. The full variable domain, its missing parts supplied by reference TRBV29-1 and TRBJ2-5, is SAVISQKPSRDICQRGTSLTIQCQVDSQVTMMFWYRQQPGQSLTLIATANQGSEATYESGFVIDKFPISRPNLTFSTLTVSNMSPEDSSIYLCSVRDRGPQETQYFGPGTRLLVL.

V is TRBV19 and J is TRBJ1-5; D is unresolved. Between the trimmed V and J ends, which lost 5 bases and 0 bases, there was a span of 11 bases. CDR3 length: 15 residues. Germline values: CDR1 LNHDA, CDR2 SQIVND (reference sequence). CDR3 DNA: TGTGCCAGTAGTGAACCTACTTTTAGCAATCAGCCCCAGCATTTT. Amino acid sequence: CASSEPTFSNQPQHF.

The rearrangement joins TRBV5-1 to TRBJ2-7, with D possibly TRBD1 on 6 matching bases. Germline V CDR1 and CDR2: SGHRS, YFSETQ. Trimming took 5 bases from V and 7 from J, leaving 19 bases between them. The CDR3 runs to 14 residues. The CDR3 protein is CASRVSQGRAEQYF. CDR3 DNA: TGCGCCAGCAGGGTCTCTCAGGGGAGAGCTGAGCAGTACTTC.

This rearrangement joins TRBV7-9 to TRBJ1-3; 12 bases fit TRBD1. The V segment lost 5 bases and the J segment 4 bases; nucleotides outside the gene matches: 12. Germline assignment: CDR1 SEHNR and CDR2 FQNEAQ (reference sequence). The CDR3 has 18 amino acids. The CDR3 loop is CASSQGDRGHAKGNTIYF. CDR3 bases: TGTGCCAGCAGCCAGGGGGACAGGGGGCACGCAAAAGGAAACACCATATATTTT. The full variable domain, in which reference TRBV7-9 and TRBJ1-3 provide the parts outside the CDR3, is DTGVSQNPRHKITKRGQNVTFRCDPISEHNRLYWYRQTLGQGPEFLTYFQNEAQLEKSRLLSDRFSAERPKGSFSTLEIQRTEQGDSAMYLCASSQGDRGHAKGNTIYFGEGSWLTVV.

V is TRBV7-3 and J is TRBJ2-3; D perhaps matches TRBD1 (6 bases). V was cut by 5 bases and J by 3 bases, with 18 bases left in between. The germline CDR1 and CDR2 sequences are SGHTA and FQGTGA. This CDR3 is 16 amino acids long. DNA of the CDR3: TGTGCCAGCAGCCTAGGTGCAGCAAGGGGGACAGATACGCAGTATTTT. Translation: CASSLGAARGTDTQYF.

This chain joins TRBV11-2 and TRBJ2-3; a weak D match, TRBD2 (6 bases). V was clipped by 10 bases and J by 6 bases, with 20 bases between them. This CDR3 contains 14 residues. The germline gives CDR1 SGHAT, CDR2 FQNNGV. CDR3 sequence reads: CATVRVSGRDTQYF. The CDR3 nucleotides read TGTGCCACCGTAAGGGTCTCGGGGAGGGATACGCAGTATTTT.

The chain recombines TRBV5-1 with TRBJ1-1; perhaps TRBD1 as D (5 bases). Germline values: CDR1 SGHRS, CDR2 YFSETQ. Trimming pared 4 bases from V and 1 base from J, leaving 8 bases between. There are 13 residues in the CDR3. CDR3 bases: TGCGCCAGCAGCCGCGGGGGGAACACTGAAGCTTTCTTT. Its protein is CASSRGGNTEAFF.

This sequence joins TRBV2 and TRBJ1-5, with 7 bases fitting TRBD1. V shed 8 bases, J shed 7 bases, and the junction held 11 bases outside the gene matches. The CDR3 has 14 amino acids. CDR1 is SNHLY and CDR2 is FYNNEI in the germline V gene. The CDR3 nucleotides read TGTGCCAGCTCTTACAGGGGAGTCAGACAGCCCCAGCATTTT. This gives the protein CASSYRGVRQPQHF.

The rearrangement joins TRBV29-1 to TRBJ2-2; D is undetermined. The CDR3 sequence is 14 residues long. The V gene lost 1 base and the J gene lost 0 bases, with 6 bases spanning the gap. Germline loops: CDR1 SQVTM, CDR2 ANQGSEA. CDR3 sequence: CSVEGLANTGELFF. As DNA, the CDR3 is TGCAGCGTTGAAGGACTCGCGAACACCGGGGAGCTGTTTTTT.

This clone was detected only once. The chain uses TRBV6-2 or TRBV6-3 and TRBJ1-5, with 9 bases that match TRBD1. The V segment lost 5 bases and the J segment 7 bases; nucleotides outside the gene matches: 6. The CDR3 consists of 14 residues. The germline CDR1 and CDR2 sequences are MNHEY and SVGEGT. CDR3 region: CASSTQGAGQPQHF. The CDR3 DNA sequence: TGTGCCAGCAGTACACAGGGGGCAGGCCAGCCCCAGCATTTT.

This clone was found once. The chain has TRBV6-5 and TRBJ1-2; 7 bases match TRBD1. The CDR3 contains 14 residues. V dropped 6 bases and J dropped 4; count of bases not matched to a gene: 8. Per the germline V gene, CDR1 is MNHEY and CDR2 is SVGAGI. CDR3 sequence (DNA): TGTGCCAGCAGGCTACAGGGGTCGTTCTATGGCTACACCTTC. Its translation: CASRLQGSFYGYTF.

The chain has TRBV7-6 and TRBJ2-3, with 16 nucleotides matching TRBD2. After removal of 4 bases from V and 3 bases from J, the junction contained 7 bases not matched to a gene. The V gene's germline CDR1 is SGHVS and CDR2 FNYEAQ. CDR3 length equals 18 residues. The CDR3 region is CASSSPGTSGRATDTQYF. DNA for the CDR3: TGTGCCAGCAGCTCTCCCGGGACTAGCGGGAGGGCTACAGATACGCAGTATTTT.

This clone was seen a single time. This chain links TRBV19 with TRBJ2-2; D remains unclear. The CDR3 length is 13 residues. Deletions cut 7 bases from V and 0 bases from J, with 6 bases between. Germline V gene data show CDR1 as LNHDA and CDR2 as SQIVND (reference sequence). CDR3 DNA: TGTGCCAGTAACGCGCCGAACACCGGGGAGCTGTTTTTT. Its protein is CASNAPNTGELFF.

V gene TRBV7-2 combines with J gene TRBJ2-1, with a weak D call TRBD1 (5 bases). CDR1 SGHTA and CDR2 FQGNSA come from the germline V gene. V gave up 1 base and J gave up 4 bases, with 8 bases separating them. This CDR3 spans 14 amino acids. For the CDR3, the DNA is TGTGCCAGCAGCTTAGGACAGAATTACAATGAGCAGTTCTTC. As protein: CASSLGQNYNEQFF.

The chain uses TRBV11-2 and TRBJ2-7, with 9 nucleotides matching TRBD1. In germline, CDR1 is SGHAT, CDR2 FQNNGV. Unmatched junction bases numbered 3, after V lost 4 bases and J lost 2 bases. This CDR3 region has 14 residues. CDR3: CASSSGQGTYEQYF. CDR3 coding DNA: TGTGCCAGCAGCTCCGGACAGGGGACCTACGAGCAGTACTTC.

This clone was seen once. The chain is built from TRBV3-1 (or the pseudogene TRBV3-2) and TRBJ2-1, with 9 positions matching TRBD1. With 4 bases clipped from V and 6 bases from J, the junction kept 10 bases outside the gene matches. The CDR3 covers 16 residues. Germline CDR1 and CDR2: LGHDT and YNNKEL (reference sequence). The CDR3 region has the DNA TGTGCCAGCAGCCCGCCCGGGACAGGGCTAGTCAATGAGCAGTTCTTC. Protein sequence: CASSPPGTGLVNEQFF.

The rearrangement joins TRBV7-8 to TRBJ2-5; 10 bases fit TRBD2. The germline V gene encodes CDR1 SGHVS and CDR2 FQNEAQ. This CDR3 is built from 18 residues. Trimming took 5 bases from V and 7 from J; bases not matched to a gene: 19. CDR3 DNA sequence: TGTGCCAGCAGCCTAAGCGGGGGGGATCTGGCGGGACGTGGGACCCAGTACTTC. Its translation: CASSLSGGDLAGRGTQYF.

This sequence joins TRBV6-1 and TRBJ1-5; D is ambiguous. V was clipped by 0 bases and J by 6 bases, with 12 bases between them. CDR1 and CDR2 (germline): MNHNS, SASEGT. The CDR3 loop spans 15 amino acids. The CDR3 nucleotides are TGTGCCAGCAGTGAAGCGCGGGGTTTCGGTCAGCCCCAGCATTTT. It is translated as CASSEARGFGQPQHF.

The chain recombines TRBV7-3 with TRBJ2-1, with 10 nucleotides matching TRBD2. This CDR3 contains 17 residues. V shed 5 bases, J shed 7 bases, and the junction held 14 bases outside the gene matches. The germline CDR1 and CDR2 sequences are SGHTA and FQGTGA. The CDR3 DNA reads TGTGCCAGCAGCCCGCACGCCATAGCGGGAGGCGGGAATGAGCAGTTCTTC. Translation gives CASSPHAIAGGGNEQFF.

This clone showed up just a few times. The gene calls are TRBV28 and TRBJ1-2, with TRBD1 identical over 9 bases. Germline V gene lookup returns CDR1 MDHEN and CDR2 SYDVKM. J lost 5 bases, V lost 6 bases, and 16 bases had no gene match. The CDR3 spans 17 residues. CDR3 bases: TGTGCCAGCAGGCCGCAGGATCCGGGACAGGGAATGTATGGCTACACCTTC. It encodes CASRPQDPGQGMYGYTF.

The CDR3 region is CAWSGGEEPLGAFF. The CDR3 coding sequence is TGTGCCTGGAGTGGAGGGGAGGAGCCCCTGGGAGCTTTCTTT. This chain uses TRBV30 with TRBJ1-1; the D gene is possibly TRBD1 (5 bases). Germline values: CDR1 GTSNPN, CDR2 SVGIG (reference sequence). The CDR3 is made up of 14 amino acids. V was clipped by 1 base and J by 10 bases, with 19 bases between them.

The chain joins TRBV30 to TRBJ2-1; no firm D call. Germline CDR1 GTSNPN, CDR2 SVGIG (reference sequence). The ends were cut back, 0 bases at V and 5 bases at J, with 8 bases in the middle. The CDR3 is 13 residues long. The CDR3 DNA reads TGTGCCTGGAGTGTGGGCGCGAACAATGAGCAGTTCTTC. Protein product: CAWSVGANNEQFF.

The V and J genes are TRBV19 and TRBJ1-2; tentatively, D is TRBD1 (6 bases). From germline, CDR1 is LNHDA and CDR2 SQIVND (reference sequence). This CDR3 is 15 amino acids long. Trimming left V 5 bases short and J 4 bases short, with 17 bases between. For the CDR3, the DNA is TGTGCCAGTAGTGACGGACAGACTTGGATCTATGGCTACACCTTC. Translating gives CASSDGQTWIYGYTF.

V and J are TRBV10-3 and TRBJ1-5; TRBD1 matches 8 bases. The CDR3 extends over 17 amino acids. The ends lost 4 bases at V and 2 bases at J; junction bases unmatched: 10. Germline CDR1 and CDR2: ENHRY and SYGVKD. The chain's CDR3 is CAISGGPDREGNQPQHF. In DNA form, the CDR3 reads TGTGCCATCAGTGGAGGTCCGGACAGGGAAGGCAATCAGCCCCAGCATTTT.

The chain links TRBV21-1 to TRBJ2-5; TRBD1 reflects the table's D call only, with no check against the DNA. TRBV21-1 corresponds to a pseudogene. The CDR3 runs to 14 residues. The CDR3 region is CASSKAGTAETQYF. The DNA of the CDR3 is TGTGCCAGCAGCAAAGCCGGGACAGCGGAGACCCAGTACTTC.

The chain combines TRBV27 with TRBJ1-6; D is unclear. Germline CDR1 reads MNHEY; CDR2 reads SMNVEV (reference sequence). CDR3 length equals 15 residues. V dropped 1 base and J dropped 9 bases, with 13 bases sitting between them. The CDR3 DNA is TGTGCCAGCAGTTTATTTCCACGATTGGCTTCACCCCTCCACTTT. It translates to CASSLFPRLASPLHF.